This TCR beta chain was captured in a study of cytomegalovirus exposure and HLA in healthy donors. Across the whole study: The same platform as the roughly 630 first-cohort repertoires was used for the 100 to 150 validation repertoires, a later analysis reported.

With respect to this clone: Its antigen is still unknown.

Study-level points and caveats: 150 to 200 TCR beta chains were listed as cytomegalovirus-associated.

This CDR3 is 15 amino acids long. Germline trimming cut 7 bases from V and 4 bases from J; bases unmatched to any gene: 10. Germline V gene sequence: CDR1 SGHTA, CDR2 FQGNSA. Data came from immunoSEQ multiplex PCR; TCRdb stores just in-frame clones and leaves some out. The sample shows roughly 260,000 clones, approximately 90% of them seen only once. Sample: PBMCs. The sequence derives from a young man in good health and CMV-seronegative. This chain links TRBV7-2 with TRBJ1-2; 9 nucleotides line up with TRBD1. In nucleotides, the CDR3 is TGTGCCAGCACCGCCGGGACAGGGTCGTTCTATGGCTACACCTTC. Its protein product is CASTAGTGSFYGYTF.